The clone carrying this TCR beta chain has at least ten counts. These data originate in a study of molecular identifiers for immune sequencing clone quantification. As for the study in general: Naive CD8 RNA (about 20,000 or 100,000 cells) was divided into five aliquots, with four sequenced.

In TCRdb, the PCR reads were re-called with MiXCR into one record per CDR3 protein. The sample gives about 640,000 distinct CDR3 sequences, approximately 20% of which show up once; 0.85% is in the top ten. The V gene's germline CDR1 is SGHRS and CDR2 YFSETQ. The V segment lost 4 bases and the J segment 6 bases; nucleotides outside the gene matches: 9. The CDR3 sequence is 14 residues long. This receptor was identified in a human donor in good health. Some libraries in this study had Jurkat cell RNA spiked in. The chain joins TRBV5-1 to TRBJ2-7; the match to TRBD1 covers 8 bases. The sequencing sample was made of naive CD8+ T cells from blood, with Jurkat cell RNA spiked in. Subset: FACS-sorted CD8+CD4-CCR7+CD45RA+ naive T cells. CDR3 sequence reads: CASSPWDRSTEQYF. In DNA, the CDR3 is TGCGCCAGCAGCCCCTGGGACAGGAGCACCGAGCAGTACTTC.